Listed below are T cell receptor beta chains from one sample, sequenced in a study of early T cells in non-severe SARS-CoV-2 infection. TCRdb processed the 5' RACE reads anew with MiXCR; each CDR3 protein has one entry. Of around 70,000 distinct CDR3 sequences listed, approximately 12% are singletons. The material sequenced was whole blood. These receptors all come from an adult who was a healthcare worker with PCR-confirmed SARS-CoV-2 infection or an uninfected control (not recorded which). CDR3s include the opening cysteine and the closing phenylalanine or tryptophan. A D gene is named only where the DNA matches it firmly.

17 | TRBD2 | TRBV5-1 | CASSGLAGGLNTGELFF
14 | - | TRBV20-1 | CSARDRREDNEQFF
8 | - | TRBV20-1 | CSAGGPYF
12 | TRBD1 | TRBV6-2/TRBV6-3 | CASSNRGLEQYF
14 | - | TRBV12-3/TRBV12-4 | CASGFEGPNEKLFF
12 | - | TRBV28 | CASSLLLLGQFF
16 | - | TRBV4-2 | CASSQAEGGTNEKLFF
16 | TRBD2 | TRBV5-4 | CASSRPSGASTDTQYF
16 | - | TRBV5-6 | CASSLVRRAGTGELFF
16 | TRBD1 | TRBV19 | CASSSVGTGSTGELFF
15 | - | TRBV28 | CASSLFGGAVQPQHF
13 | - | TRBV28 | CASSLIPFYEQYF
12 | - | TRBV12-3/TRBV12-4 | CASSPEPLWQYF
11 | - | TRBV29-1 | CSVEDFPGQYF
16 | TRBD2 | TRBV28 | CASSLGSGRAADTQYF
15 | TRBD2 | TRBV28 | CASSFAGGSTDTQYF
15 | - | TRBV10-1 | CASSESGRTKETQYF
16 | - | TRBV5-4 | CASSSGTSPRNEKLFF
13 | - | TRBV2 | CASKRARNQPQHF
16 | TRBD2 | TRBV20-1 | CSARGGREKLSYEQYF
19 | - | TRBV20-1 | CSALATGRKSGGGRWTQYF
14 | - | TRBV3-1 | CASSHSALGNTQYF
16 | - | TRBV28 | CASSLPYRRYYNEQFF
13 | TRBD1 | TRBV29-1 | CSVLRDSLYGYTF
13 | - | TRBV10-2 | CASSPTAGGELFF
15 | - | TRBV6-6 | CASSFFPMGEDTQYF
11 | - | TRBV20-1 | CSYRWNTEAFF
14 | - | TRBV7-2 | CANARGSSYNEQFF
14 | - | TRBV12-3/TRBV12-4 | CASSVPQSPYEQYF
12 | - | TRBV11-2 | CASRTSTDTQYF
12 | - | TRBV12-3/TRBV12-4 | CASSPTSNEQFF
16 | TRBD1 | TRBV6-1 | CASSEAGVGGSYGYTF
15 | - | TRBV19 | CASSIVGELSYGYTF
13 | - | TRBV18 | CASSPPNDEGYTF
13 | TRBD1 | TRBV11-1 | CASLNRGTDTQYF
14 | - | TRBV18 | CASSPRSLSYEQYF
13 | - | TRBV4-1 | CASSGILRTEAFF
15 | TRBD2 | TRBV13 | CASTQGVAGPYEQYF
15 | - | TRBV7-9 | CASSYPQGDQETQYF
15 | - | TRBV5-1 | CASSLATRSHNEQFF
16 | TRBD2 | TRBV7-8 | CASSPRLAVDYNEQFF